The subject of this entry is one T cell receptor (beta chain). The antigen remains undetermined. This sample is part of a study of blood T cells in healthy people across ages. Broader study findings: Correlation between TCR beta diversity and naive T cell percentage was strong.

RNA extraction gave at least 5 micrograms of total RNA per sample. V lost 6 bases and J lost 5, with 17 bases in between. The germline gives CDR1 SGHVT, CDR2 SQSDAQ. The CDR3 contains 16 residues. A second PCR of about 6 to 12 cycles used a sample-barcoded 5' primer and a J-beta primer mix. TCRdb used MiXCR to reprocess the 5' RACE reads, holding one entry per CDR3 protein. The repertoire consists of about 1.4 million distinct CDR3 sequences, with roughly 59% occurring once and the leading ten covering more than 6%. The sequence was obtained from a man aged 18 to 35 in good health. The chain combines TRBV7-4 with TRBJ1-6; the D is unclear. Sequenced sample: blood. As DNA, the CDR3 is TGTGCCAGCAGTCAACCCCGGCCAGTCAATAATTCACCCCTCCACTTT. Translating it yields CASSQPRPVNNSPLHF.